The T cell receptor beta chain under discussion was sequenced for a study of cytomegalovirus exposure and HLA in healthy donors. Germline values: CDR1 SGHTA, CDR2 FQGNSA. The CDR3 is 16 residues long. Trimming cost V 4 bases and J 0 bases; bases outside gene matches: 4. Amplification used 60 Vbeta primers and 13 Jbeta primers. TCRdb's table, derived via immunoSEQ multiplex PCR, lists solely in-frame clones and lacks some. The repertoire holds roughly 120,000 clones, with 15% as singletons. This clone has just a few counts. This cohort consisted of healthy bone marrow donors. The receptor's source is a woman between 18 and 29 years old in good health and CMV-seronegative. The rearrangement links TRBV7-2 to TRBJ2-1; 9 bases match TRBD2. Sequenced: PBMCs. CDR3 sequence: CASSSAGGSSYNEQFF. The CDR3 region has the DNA TGTGCCAGCAGCTCGGCGGGGGGGAGCTCCTACAATGAGCAGTTCTTC.